This is a list of T cell receptor beta chains from one sample in a study of identical twins. TCRdb processed the 5' RACE reads anew with MiXCR; each CDR3 protein has one entry. The table shows a few hundred thousand distinct CDR3 sequences, with 6.5% occurring only once. The sample was also linked to a second study, of T cells expressing NK-cell markers.

The sequenced sample consisted of CD8+ T cells sorted from blood. These receptor sequences come from a woman aged 18-35 years in good health. The CDR3 runs from the conserved cysteine through the conserved F or W. A D gene is named only where the DNA matches it firmly. Size is stated for part of the rows, as once, few or many counts, or as a class when the clone is expanded.

d_call clone_size j_call v_call cdr3_nt cdr3_aa
NA many TRBJ2-3 TRBV3-1 TGTGCCAGCAGCCAAGATCTGGGCTATCTGGGCCCCGATCTTACGCAGTATTTT CASSQDLGYLGPDLTQYF
NA many TRBJ2-5 TRBV4-1 TGCGCCAGCAGCCAAGCCTCCAGGGCACGTCAGTATTCCCAGTACTTC CASSQASRARQYSQYF
NA few TRBJ2-7 TRBV27 TGTGCCAGCAGTTTATTGGCGGCCCCCTACGAGCAGTACTTC CASSLLAAPYEQYF
NA NA TRBJ1-1 TRBV15 TGTGCCACCAGCAGAGGTATGGGGCGCAGCCCTGAAGCTTTCTTT CATSRGMGRSPEAFF
TRBD1 few TRBJ1-2 TRBV27 TGTGCCAGCAGTCCGGGGACAGGGGTAGGCTACACCTTC CASSPGTGVGYTF
NA few TRBJ1-2 TRBV3-1 TGTGCCAGCAGCCGAGAAGGAAGGGCTGGCTACACCTTC CASSREGRAGYTF
NA NA TRBJ2-7 TRBV12-3/TRBV12-4 TGTGCCAGCACCAATGGAGGGGACGAGCAGTACTTC CASTNGGDEQYF
TRBD1 many TRBJ1-5 TRBV12-3/TRBV12-4 TGTGCCAGCAGTGCCAGCGACAGGGTATCTCAGCCCCAGCATTTT CASSASDRVSQPQHF
NA few TRBJ1-1 TRBV4-3 TGCGCCAGCAGCCTCCAAACCCCCAGTAGCACTGAAGCTTTCTTT CASSLQTPSSTEAFF
NA NA TRBJ1-4 TRBV7-6 TGTGCCAGCAGCGCGGACGCGGGAGATGAAAAACTGTTTTTT CASSADAGDEKLFF
NA NA TRBJ2-1 TRBV30 TGTGCCGGCCTCGACAGCGCTAATGAGCAGTTCTTC CAGLDSANEQFF
TRBD1 NA TRBJ2-1 TRBV7-9 TGTGCCAGCAGCTTAGTGAACAGGGGTCGGGATGAGCAGTTCTTC CASSLVNRGRDEQFF
TRBD1 few TRBJ2-5 TRBV4-1 TGCGCCAGCAGCCAAGAGGGGACAGGGGGCGACGAGACCCAGTACTTC CASSQEGTGGDETQYF
NA few TRBJ2-5 TRBV7-9 TGTGCCAGCAGCTTAGAACGGGAGACCCAGTACTTC CASSLERETQYF
NA NA TRBJ2-5 TRBV6-1 TGTGCCAGCACATTCTCATCGGCTGGCGAGACCCAGTACTTC CASTFSSAGETQYF
NA many TRBJ1-1 TRBV27 TGTGCCAGCAGTTTCGAAGGGAGAGCTTTCTTT CASSFEGRAFF
NA NA TRBJ2-6 TRBV4-2 TGTGCCAGCAGCCAAGAGGCGAAGGGAAGGGCCAACGTCCTGACTTTC CASSQEAKGRANVLTF
TRBD2 many TRBJ2-7 TRBV27 TGTGCCAGCAGTCCCGTCAGCGGGAGTATAGCCTACGAGCAGTACTTC CASSPVSGSIAYEQYF
TRBD1 NA TRBJ2-7 TRBV20-1 TGCAGTGCTAGACTCGGACAGGACCTGTACTTC CSARLGQDLYF
NA few TRBJ2-6 TRBV29-1 TGCAGCGTTGAAGAGGGACACAGCTCTGGGGCCAACGTCCTGACTTTC CSVEEGHSSGANVLTF
NA many TRBJ2-6 TRBV6-1 TGTGCCAGCAGTAGCGTCAGTGGGGCCAACGTCCTGACTTTC CASSSVSGANVLTF
TRBD2 few TRBJ2-3 TRBV11-2 TGTGCCAGCAGCTTAGGACGGGGACTAGCGCAAGATACGCAGTATTTT CASSLGRGLAQDTQYF
NA NA TRBJ2-3 TRBV20-1 TGCAGTGCCCCCTTGACAGATACGCAGTATTTT CSAPLTDTQYF
NA few TRBJ2-1 TRBV25-1 TGTGCCAGCAGTGAGGATTGGTCCTACAATGAGCAGTTCTTC CASSEDWSYNEQFF
NA NA TRBJ1-1 TRBV3-1 TGTGCCAGCAGCCTTAGCCGGGGGGGTGGCACTGAAGCTTTCTTT CASSLSRGGGTEAFF
NA NA TRBJ2-7 TRBV5-1 TGCGCCAGCAGCACCGACAGCATAGCCTACGAGCAGTACTTC CASSTDSIAYEQYF
TRBD1 NA TRBJ1-1 TRBV5-1 TGCGCCAGCAGCTCCTCTGGGGCAGGGGGCCCGGACACTGAAGCTTTCTTT CASSSSGAGGPDTEAFF
NA NA TRBJ2-1 TRBV7-6 TGTGCCAGCAGCTTTATACACAATGAGCAGTTCTTC CASSFIHNEQFF
NA many TRBJ2-7 TRBV29-1 TGCAGCGTTGGCTTTGCACGCTACGAGCAGTACTTC CSVGFARYEQYF
TRBD2 many TRBJ2-7 TRBV10-3 TGTGCCATCAGTGAGACGCTAGCGGAACTTAACTACGAGCAGTACTTC CAISETLAELNYEQYF
NA many TRBJ1-6 TRBV7-9 TGTGCCAGCAGCCCACAGGGAAGCTCCTATAATTCACCCCTCCACTTT CASSPQGSSYNSPLHF
NA few TRBJ2-1 TRBV7-2 TGTGCCAGCAGCTTAACCGGGTACTCCTACAATGAGCAGTTCTTC CASSLTGYSYNEQFF
NA many TRBJ2-2 TRBV12-3/TRBV12-4 TGTGCCAGCAGTTTAGTTGCCTACCTGAACACCGGGGAGCTGTTTTTT CASSLVAYLNTGELFF
TRBD1 NA TRBJ2-7 TRBV5-1 TGCGCCAGCAGCCGTACCGGGACAGCCCTGCCCTACGAGCAGTACTTC CASSRTGTALPYEQYF
TRBD1 many TRBJ2-5 TRBV12-3/TRBV12-4 TGTGCCAGCAGTTCCACCCGGGACAGGGGAGAGACCCAGTACTTC CASSSTRDRGETQYF
TRBD1 few TRBJ2-7 TRBV10-3 TGTGCCATCAGTAAACTTCTTGACAGGGGTTTCGACGAGCAGTACTTC CAISKLLDRGFDEQYF
NA NA TRBJ2-1 TRBV7-9 TGTGCCAGCACCTCGACAGAGGCCTACAATGAGCAGTTCTTC CASTSTEAYNEQFF
NA many TRBJ1-2 TRBV7-9 TGTGCCAGCAGCTTAGTGGAGGACTACACCTTC CASSLVEDYTF